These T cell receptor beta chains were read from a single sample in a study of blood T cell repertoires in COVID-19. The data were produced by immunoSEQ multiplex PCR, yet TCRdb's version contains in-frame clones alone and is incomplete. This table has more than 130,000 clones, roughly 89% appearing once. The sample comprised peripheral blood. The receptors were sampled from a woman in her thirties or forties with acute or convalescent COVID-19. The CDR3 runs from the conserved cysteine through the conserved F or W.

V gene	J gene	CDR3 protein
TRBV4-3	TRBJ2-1	CASSQDSELRNEQFF
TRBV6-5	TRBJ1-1	CASSYGGMNTEAFF
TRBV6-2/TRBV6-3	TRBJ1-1	CASSKGKAEAFF
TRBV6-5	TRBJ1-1	CASSPGTHYTEAFF
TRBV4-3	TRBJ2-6	CASSQVLSGANVLTF
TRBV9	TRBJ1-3	CASSVGSFGNTIYF
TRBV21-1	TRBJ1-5	CASRFSGDYQPQHF
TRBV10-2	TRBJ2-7	CASSETRTSGFWTTREQYF
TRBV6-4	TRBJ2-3	CASSDEGTSGADTQYF
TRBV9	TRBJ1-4	CASSVGAGHNEKLFF
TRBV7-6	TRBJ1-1	CASSLGAGNTEAFF
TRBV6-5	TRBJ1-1	CASSLPGYGEAFF
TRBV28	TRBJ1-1	CASKLGGAFRTEAFF
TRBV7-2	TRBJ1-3	CASSPPGLGNTIYF
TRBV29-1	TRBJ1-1	CSVEGTRGPTTEAFF
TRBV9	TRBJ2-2	CASSSGRGTTTGELFF
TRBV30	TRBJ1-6	CAWSHDEAYNSPLHF
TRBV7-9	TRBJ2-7	CAGSAGAYEQYF
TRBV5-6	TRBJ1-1	CASSYQRGTTEAFF
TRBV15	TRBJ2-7	CATSRGGREYYEQYF
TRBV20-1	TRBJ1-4	CSASESDRSEKLFF
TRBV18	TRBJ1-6	CASSPRTSALENSPLHF
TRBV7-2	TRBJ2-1	CASSLAASGGVNEQFF
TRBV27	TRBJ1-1	CASSLYRVAGTEAFF
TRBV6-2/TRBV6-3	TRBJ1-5	CASSYLGQPQHF
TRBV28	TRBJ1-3	CASSLVLRPSGNTIYF
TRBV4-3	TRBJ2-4	CASSQRLGGGAMDIQYF
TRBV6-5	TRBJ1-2	CASSYLSGAKGYGYTF
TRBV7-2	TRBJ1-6	CASSARDRGSPLHF
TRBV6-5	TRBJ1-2	CASSRNGQGGGYTF
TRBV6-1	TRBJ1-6	CASSEVPGSSPLHF
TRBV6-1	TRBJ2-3	CASSEETGGADTQYF
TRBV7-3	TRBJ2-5	CASSPYSGGAGETQYF
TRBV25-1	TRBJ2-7	CASSGGTSEQYF
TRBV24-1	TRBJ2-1	CATSDLRQGAEGEQFF